This TCR beta chain comes out of a study of response to subunit inactivated influenza vaccine. MiXCR, run by TCRdb on the RT-PCR reads, gives a single entry per CDR3 protein. The repertoire holds 150,000 to 200,000 distinct CDR3 sequences, 9.5% to 15% seen once, with approximately 32% in the top ten. Germline CDR1 and CDR2: SQVTM and ANQGSEA. V lost 3 bases and J 0 bases, leaving 11 bases between the germline ends. CDR3 size: 14 residues. Another study also made use of these data, one on T cells expressing NK-cell markers. Per that paper: Scientists made TCR beta cDNA using 5'RACE template switching with UMIs.

This sample comprised CD8+ T cells sorted from PBMCs, obtained 12 days after vaccination. The chain combines TRBV29-1 with TRBJ1-2; unclear D gene. The TCR was taken from a man between 45 and 60 years old who received an inactivated influenza vaccine. CDR3 nucleotide sequence: TGCAGCGTTGATAGGGTTGGGGCTAACTATGGCTACACCTTC. It is translated as CSVDRVGANYGYTF.